This passage covers 7 T cell receptor beta chains from one sample sequenced in a study of T cell repertoires in cytomegalovirus infection. TCRdb reanalysed the reads using MiXCR and keeps one entry per CDR3 protein. The sample includes about 440,000 distinct CDR3 sequences, about 33% of them seen just once. The sample consisted of PBMCs. These receptors all stem from a human donor in good health (CMV status not recorded). Some clones in this sample may be carry-over from other donors' samples.

This clonotype was observed a few times. The chain carries TRBV15 and TRBJ1-4, with 9 bases fitting TRBD1. The V gene's germline CDR1 is LNHNV and CDR2 YYDKDF (reference sequence). Germline trimming cut 6 bases from V and 6 bases from J; bases unmatched to any gene: 20. The CDR3 totals 19 residues. Here the CDR3 DNA reads TGTGCCACCAGAGGACAGACCCGGGACAGGGATTCGAATGATGAAAAACTGTTTTTT. The encoded protein is CATRGQTRDRDSNDEKLFF.

This clonotype turned up a few times. The V call is TRBV6-1, the J call TRBJ2-3, with TRBD2 as a possible D gene (6 bases). Germline CDR1 reads MNHNS; CDR2 reads SASEGT. This CDR3 contains 16 residues. Trimming took 7 bases from V and 2 from J, leaving 19 bases between them. The CDR3 spells CASKDIAENPTDTQYF. The CDR3 DNA reads as TGTGCCAGCAAAGACATAGCGGAGAATCCCACAGATACGCAGTATTTT.

The rearrangement links TRBV7-2 to TRBJ1-1; D gene uncertain. V lost 3 bases and J 14 bases, leaving 13 bases between the germline ends. Per germline, CDR1 SGHTA and CDR2 FQGNSA. This CDR3 region has 11 residues. The CDR3 coding sequence is TGTGCCAGCAGCTTTAACACTGAAGAGTTCTTT. Its protein is CASSFNTEEFF.

The rearrangement links TRBV20-1 to TRBJ1-2, with a possible D match to TRBD1 (5 bases). The V end was cut by 4 bases, the J end by 7 bases, with 19 bases between. The CDR3 extends over 14 amino acids. Germline assignment: CDR1 DFQATT and CDR2 SNEGSKA (reference sequence). The CDR3: CSATEGRTISGYTF. The CDR3 coding sequence is TGCAGTGCTACTGAGGGGCGAACGATCTCTGGCTACACCTTC.

V is TRBV18 and J is TRBJ1-5; D is unclear. The V gene lost 6 bases and the J gene lost 6 bases, with 15 bases spanning the gap. This CDR3 comprises 14 residues. The germline V gene has CDR1 KGHSH and CDR2 LQKENI. In DNA, the CDR3 is TGTGCCAGCTCTCCCGATGGATTGTTTCAGCCCCAGCATTTT. It codes for CASSPDGLFQPQHF.

The J gene is TRBJ1-5, the V gene TRBV4-1; no definite D call. This CDR3 comprises 14 residues. CDR1 is MGHRA and CDR2 is YSYEKL in the germline V gene. V gave up 0 bases and J gave up 0 bases, with 3 bases separating them. The CDR3 bases are TGCGCCAGCAGCCAAGATATTAGCAATCAGCCCCAGCATTTT. It codes for CASSQDISNQPQHF.

A word on this clonotype: Because it lacks the conserved phenylalanine or tryptophan at the end, this CDR3 is likely a read error. The rearrangement links TRBV4-1 to TRBJ2-1, with a weak D call TRBD1 (5 bases). With 5 bases removed from V and 8 bases from J, the gap between germline ends came to 19 bases. The CDR3 is 15 amino acids. Per germline, CDR1 MGHRA and CDR2 YSYEKL. The chain's CDR3 is CASSDRPGWGDEQFL. The CDR3 bases are TGCGCCAGCAGCGACAGACCCGGTTGGGGCGATGAGCAGTTCTTA.